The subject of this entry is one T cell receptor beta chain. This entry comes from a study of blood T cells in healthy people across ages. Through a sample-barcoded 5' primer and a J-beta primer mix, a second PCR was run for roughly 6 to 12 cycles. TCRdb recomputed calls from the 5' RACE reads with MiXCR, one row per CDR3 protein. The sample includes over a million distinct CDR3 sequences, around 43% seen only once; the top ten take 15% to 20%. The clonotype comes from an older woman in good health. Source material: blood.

Here the CDR3 reads CAWYHFGYTF. DNA of the CDR3: TGTGCCTGGTACCATTTTGGCTACACCTTC. The chain has TRBV30 and TRBJ1-2; D is unresolved. This CDR3 is 10 amino acids long. CDR1 GTSNPN and CDR2 SVGIG come from the germline V gene (reference sequence). V shed 5 bases and J shed 7 bases, with 8 bases lying between them.